A single sample gave rise to the 4 T cell receptor beta chains below, sequenced in a study of T cells in Graves' hyperthyroidism and ophthalmopathy (dated by TCRdb to the late 2010s). Library preparation used multiplex PCR. The sequencer listed for this sample is Illumina HiSeq 2000. TCR beta CDR3 regions were amplified from RNA transcripts. The TCR CDR3 was subjected to a first round of RT-PCR using the HTBI primer set and the Qiagen OneStep RT-PCR kit. The public reads were run again by TCRdb, first through fastp at Q25 and then through MiXCR, and only productive beta chains were kept. Rows merge per CDR3 protein into single entries with the most common DNA and genes. Recorded for this sample are more than 500,000 distinct CDR3 sequences; approximately 14% of them occurred a single time. The ten largest make up over 11% of the sample. The sequencing sample was made of blood. The receptors were sampled from a woman aged 40 to 50 with Graves' hyperthyroidism.

This clonotype showed up just once. A far more abundant clone sits one base away, making this likely a read error. V and J are TRBV28 and TRBJ2-2, with TRBD1 matching 10 bases. CDR3 size: 15 residues. The germline V gene has CDR1 MDHEN and CDR2 SYDVKM. Trimming at V came to 5 bases and at J to 3 bases, leaving 3 bases not matched to a gene. This CDR3 reads CASSPGQGDTGELFF. CDR3 nucleotide sequence: TGTGCCAGCAGTCCCGGACAGGGGGACACCGGGGAGCTGTTTTTT.

In its sample, this clonotype was seen a few times. This chain connects TRBV30 to TRBJ2-2; possible D gene TRBD1, 6 bases. Trimming removed 4 bases from V and 0 bases from J, with 21 bases in between. Germline CDR1 reads GTSNPN; CDR2 reads SVGIG (reference sequence). The CDR3 is made up of 18 amino acids. The CDR3 loop is CAWTRPAGAWANTGELFF. The CDR3 DNA reads as TGTGCCTGGACACGACCGGCAGGGGCGTGGGCGAACACCGGGGAGCTGTTTTTT.

The V and J genes are TRBV12-3 or TRBV12-4 and TRBJ2-3; no firm D call. V was trimmed by 2 bases and J by 4 bases, leaving 13 bases between them. The CDR3 length is 15 residues. CDR3 sequence reads: CASSLSVGLADTQYF. The CDR3 region has the DNA TGTGCCAGCAGTTTATCGGTAGGGTTAGCAGATACGCAGTATTTT.

This clonotype was seen ten or more times. The rearrangement uses TRBV12-3 or TRBV12-4 and TRBJ1-5, with D possibly being TRBD1 (6 bases). Trimming cost V 1 base and J 0 bases, with 19 bases left between them. The CDR3 has 19 amino acids. Written as DNA, the CDR3 is TGTGCCAGCAGTTTAGAGGAAACAGGGACCCCGTATAGCAATCAGCCCCAGCATTTT. It translates to CASSLEETGTPYSNQPQHF.